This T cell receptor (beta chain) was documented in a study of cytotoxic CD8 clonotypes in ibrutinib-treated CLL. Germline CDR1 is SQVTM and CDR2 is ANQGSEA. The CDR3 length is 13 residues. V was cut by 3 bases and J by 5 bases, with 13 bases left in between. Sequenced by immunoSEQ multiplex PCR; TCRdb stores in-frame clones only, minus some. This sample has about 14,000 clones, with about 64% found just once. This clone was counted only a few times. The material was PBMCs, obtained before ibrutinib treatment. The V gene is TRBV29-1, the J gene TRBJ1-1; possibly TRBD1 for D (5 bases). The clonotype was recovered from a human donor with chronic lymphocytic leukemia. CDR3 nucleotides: TGCAGCGTTGAGGGGGGAGTAGCGACTGAAGCTTTCTTT. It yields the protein CSVEGGVATEAFF. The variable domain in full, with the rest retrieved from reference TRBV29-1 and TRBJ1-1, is SAVISQKPSRDICQRGTSLTIQCQVDSQVTMMFWYRQQPGQSLTLIATANQGSEATYESGFVIDKFPISRPNLTFSTLTVSNMSPEDSSIYLCSVEGGVATEAFFGQGTRLTVV.